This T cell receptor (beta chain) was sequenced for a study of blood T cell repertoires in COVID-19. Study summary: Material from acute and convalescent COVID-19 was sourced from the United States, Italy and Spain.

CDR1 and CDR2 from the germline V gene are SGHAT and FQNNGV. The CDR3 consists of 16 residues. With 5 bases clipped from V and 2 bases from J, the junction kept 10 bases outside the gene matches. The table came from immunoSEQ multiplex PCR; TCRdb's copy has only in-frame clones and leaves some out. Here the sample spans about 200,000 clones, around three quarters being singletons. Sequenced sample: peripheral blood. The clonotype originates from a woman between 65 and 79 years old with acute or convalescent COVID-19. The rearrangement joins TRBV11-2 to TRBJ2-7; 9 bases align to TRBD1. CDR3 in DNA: TGTGCCAGCAGCACATCCCGGGACAGGGCAACCTACGAGCAGTACTTC. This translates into CASSTSRDRATYEQYF. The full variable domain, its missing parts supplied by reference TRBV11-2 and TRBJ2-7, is EAGVAQSPRYKIIEKRQSVAFWCNPISGHATLYWYQQILGQGPKLLIQFQNNGVVDDSQLPKDRFSAERLKGVDSTLKIQPAKLEDSAVYLCASSTSRDRATYEQYFGPGTRLTVT.